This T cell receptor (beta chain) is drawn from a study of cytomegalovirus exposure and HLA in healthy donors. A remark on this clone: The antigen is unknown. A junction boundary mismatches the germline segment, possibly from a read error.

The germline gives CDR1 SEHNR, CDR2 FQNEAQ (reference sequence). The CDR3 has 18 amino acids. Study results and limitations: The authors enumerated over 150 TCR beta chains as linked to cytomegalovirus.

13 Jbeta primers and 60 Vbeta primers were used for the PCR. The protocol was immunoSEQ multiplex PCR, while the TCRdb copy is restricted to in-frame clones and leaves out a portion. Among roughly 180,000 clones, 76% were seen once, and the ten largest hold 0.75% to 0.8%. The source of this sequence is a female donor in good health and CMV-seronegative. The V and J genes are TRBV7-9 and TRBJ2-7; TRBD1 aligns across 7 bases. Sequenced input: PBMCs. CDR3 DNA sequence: TGTTCCAGCAGCTTGCCAGGGGGTGCCACTCATCTACGTTGGGAGCAGTACTTC. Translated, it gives CSSSLPGGATHLRWEQYF.